What follows is one T cell receptor beta chain and its context. No antigen is known for it. These data are taken from a study of vaccination and CD4 T cells after COVID-19. The CDR3 consists of 15 residues. The V gene's germline CDR1 is DFQATT and CDR2 SNEGSKA (reference sequence). The V segment lost 6 bases and the J segment 2 bases; nucleotides outside the gene matches: 7. Sequenced with the Oncomine TCR Beta short-read assay was DNA taken from cultured CD4+ T cells. Genomic DNA was isolated from CD4+ T cells that had been cultured. Each CDR3 protein gets one entry after TCRdb re-called the PCR reads with MiXCR. The top ten clones hold 11% of a sample with roughly 6,800 distinct CDR3 sequences, approximately 31% of them seen once. The treatment: roughly ten-day PBMC culture with coronavirus spike peptide pools or control peptides (ViraFEST assay). Samples of CD4+ T cells were obtained from the unexposed donor before the COVID-19 pandemic (2011-2018). Culture of 1.5 million to 2 million PBMCs per well took place with about 9.8 IU/ml IL-2 and 9 to 10 ug/ml peptide pools.

This clonotype was sampled from a human donor in good health. The gene calls are TRBV20-1 and TRBJ2-1; TRBD2 aligns across 10 bases. Sequencing was done on a sample of CD4+ T cells from blood, cultured in vitro. In DNA, the CDR3 is TGCAGTGCCCCCTTAGCGGGAGGTCCCTACAATGAGCAGTTCTTC. Its protein product is CSAPLAGGPYNEQFF.